This is a list of T cell receptor beta chains from one sample in a study of cytomegalovirus exposure and HLA in healthy donors. The repertoire was sequenced with immunoSEQ multiplex PCR; TCRdb's copy has only in-frame clones and lacks some. The data show under 200,000 clones, with around 63% seen just once and roughly 4.1% held by the top ten. The sample taken for sequencing was PBMCs. The receptor source for this set is a woman aged 18-29 years in good health and CMV-seropositive. CDR3s include the opening cysteine and the closing phenylalanine or tryptophan. The order of the fields is V gene, J gene, D gene, clone size, CDR3 DNA, CDR3 protein. The D gene is left open where the match is weak. Clone size is stated in some rows and not others, as once, few, many or a class when expanded.

TRBV11-3	TRBJ2-1	TRBD1	NA	TGTGCCAGCAGCTCGACAGGGATCCACAATGAGCAGTTCTTC	CASSSTGIHNEQFF
TRBV27	TRBJ1-6	TRBD1	NA	TGTGCCAGCAGCACCCTTGACAGGGGCATTTCACCCCTCCACTTT	CASSTLDRGISPLHF
TRBV30	TRBJ2-6	TRBD2	NA	TGTGCCTGGAGTTCTAGCGGGAGCTCTGGGGCCAACGTCCTGACTTTC	CAWSSSGSSGANVLTF
TRBV4-3	TRBJ1-3	NA	NA	TGCGCCAGCAGCCAAGATCGGGGACTCTCCATATATTTT	CASSQDRGLSIYF
TRBV4-3	TRBJ2-3	TRBD2	NA	TGCGCCAGCAGCCAAGCCCCAGCGGGGGGGCCTAATATCGCAGATACGCAGTATTTT	CASSQAPAGGPNIADTQYF
TRBV27	TRBJ2-1	NA	NA	TGTGCCAGCAGTTTATGGGGCGGGATCTACAATGAGCAGTTCTTC	CASSLWGGIYNEQFF
TRBV2	TRBJ1-6	NA	NA	TGTGCCAGCGGGGGGAGTAACAGGTTCTATAATTCACCCCTCCACTTT	CASGGSNRFYNSPLHF
TRBV7-9	TRBJ2-3	NA	NA	TGTGCCAGCAGCTTAATCCTAGCGCGCACAGATACGCAGTATTTT	CASSLILARTDTQYF
TRBV30	TRBJ1-5	NA	NA	TGTGCCGGCCCCCCGAGACAGGCCCTCAATCAGCCCCAGCATTTT	CAGPPRQALNQPQHF
TRBV4-3	TRBJ2-5	TRBD2	NA	TGCGCCAGCAGCCAAGAGTTTGCTAGCGGGGGGGTCAGAGAGACCCAGTACTTC	CASSQEFASGGVRETQYF
TRBV19	TRBJ2-2	NA	NA	TGTGCCAGTAGTAGTGTTGGCTTTATGAACACCGGGGAGCTGTTTTTT	CASSSVGFMNTGELFF
TRBV6-5	TRBJ2-5	TRBD2	NA	TGTGCCAGCAGTTACTCGATCGGGGGGGCGAAGGAGACCCAGTACTTC	CASSYSIGGAKETQYF
TRBV10-2	TRBJ1-5	NA	NA	TGCGCCAGCAGTGGGGGGGTTTCCAATCAGCCCCAGCATTTT	CASSGGVSNQPQHF
TRBV29-1	TRBJ2-7	NA	NA	TGCAGCGTTGAAGTTCACTACCCTTTATCCTCCTACGAGCAGTACTTC	CSVEVHYPLSSYEQYF
TRBV6-5	TRBJ2-7	NA	NA	TGTGCCAGCAGTTATGAGGCGGATTCCTACGAGCAGTACTTC	CASSYEADSYEQYF
TRBV6-5	TRBJ1-5	NA	NA	TGTGCCAGCAGTTACTCGCGACACCCCCGGGGGCCCCAGCATTTT	CASSYSRHPRGPQHF
TRBV10-3	TRBJ2-1	TRBD2	NA	TGTGCCATCCGCGCGGGAGGCAATGACAATGAGCAGTTCTTC	CAIRAGGNDNEQFF
TRBV4-3	TRBJ1-1	NA	NA	TGCGCCAGCAGCCACGAGGGCACTGAAGCTTTCTTT	CASSHEGTEAFF
TRBV18	TRBJ1-4	NA	NA	TGTGCCAGCTCACCACGTACAGCAGTTTCCAATGAAAAACTGTTTTTT	CASSPRTAVSNEKLFF
TRBV7-2	TRBJ1-2	TRBD1	few	TGTGCCAGCAGACCTCGAACTGGACAGGGGAGAGGTGGCTACACCTTC	CASRPRTGQGRGGYTF
TRBV2	TRBJ2-6	TRBD2	NA	TGTGCCAGCCGGGACTACCGCTCTGGGGCCAACGTCCTGACTTTC	CASRDYRSGANVLTF
TRBV7-3	TRBJ2-5	TRBD2	NA	TGTGCCAGCAGCTTTGGCGGGGGGCCCGAAGAGACCCAGTACTTC	CASSFGGGPEETQYF
TRBV25-1	TRBJ1-5	NA	NA	TGTGCCAGCAGTCGGGGGATCAATCAGCCCCAGCATTTT	CASSRGINQPQHF
TRBV18	TRBJ1-6	NA	NA	TGTGCCAGCTCCTCGGAGGGTGGGCCTAATTCACCCCTCCACTTT	CASSSEGGPNSPLHF
TRBV5-5	TRBJ2-5	TRBD1	once	TGTGCCAGCAGCTTGGGACAGGGATCGGCTCAAGAGACCCAGTACTTC	CASSLGQGSAQETQYF
TRBV18	TRBJ1-1	NA	NA	TGTGCCAGCTCACTGACGGGGAGGGAGAACACTGAAGCTTTCTTT	CASSLTGRENTEAFF
TRBV6-1	TRBJ1-4	TRBD1	NA	TGTGCCAGCAGTGCGGACAGGGCGTTGGAAAAACTGTTTTTT	CASSADRALEKLFF
TRBV27	TRBJ1-5	NA	NA	TGTGCCAGCAGTTTGGAGCGGAGACAGCCCCAGCATTTT	CASSLERRQPQHF
TRBV9	TRBJ1-6	NA	NA	TGTGCCAGCAGCCCCCCAGGGCTACATTCACCCCTCCACTTT	CASSPPGLHSPLHF
TRBV6-1	TRBJ2-3	TRBD2	NA	TGTGCCAGCATGCTAGCGGGGAAAACAACAGATACGCAGTATTTT	CASMLAGKTTDTQYF
TRBV19	TRBJ2-1	NA	NA	TGTGCCAGTAGTATGGTGGACTCAAGACCGTTCTTC	CASSMVDSRPFF
TRBV19	TRBJ2-7	NA	NA	TGTGCCAGTAGTATAGATCCCTTCTACGAGCAGTACTTC	CASSIDPFYEQYF
TRBV6-6	TRBJ2-7	TRBD1	NA	TGTGCCAGCAGACACCGACAGGGGGCTGGCGAGCAGTACTTC	CASRHRQGAGEQYF
TRBV10-1	TRBJ2-7	TRBD1	NA	TGCGCCAGCAGTCCCAGGACAGGGCGCGAGCAGTACTTC	CASSPRTGREQYF
TRBV6-5	TRBJ2-3	NA	NA	TGTGCCAGCAGTGGTCTAGTCGGGTCAGGGGATACGCAGTATTTT	CASSGLVGSGDTQYF
TRBV30	TRBJ1-4	NA	NA	TGTGCCTGTAAGGGGCGTAAAGGGGCAATGCCCTCAAAACTGTTTTTT	CACKGRKGAMPSKLFF
TRBV4-3	TRBJ1-1	NA	few	TGCGCCAGCAGCCAAGAGGGTTGGGGGGGCATCGGAGCTTTCTTT	CASSQEGWGGIGAFF
TRBV11-3	TRBJ2-7	NA	once	TGTGCCAGCAGCCCGGCGGGGACGGTGGCCTACGAGCAGTACTTC	CASSPAGTVAYEQYF
TRBV7-3	TRBJ1-6	NA	NA	TGTGCCAGCAGCCCCAACATAAACTCACCCCTCCACTTT	CASSPNINSPLHF
TRBV29-1	TRBJ2-7	NA	NA	TGCAGCGTTGAGTTCCCATCCTACGAGCAGTACTTC	CSVEFPSYEQYF
TRBV5-6	TRBJ2-2	TRBD1	few	TGTGCCAGCAGTCAGGGGGCGCTTGGCACCGGGGAGCTGTTTTTT	CASSQGALGTGELFF
TRBV5-1	TRBJ2-7	TRBD1	NA	TGCGCCAGCAGCGGGACAGGGGGCAGGAGCGAGCAGTACTTC	CASSGTGGRSEQYF
TRBV19	TRBJ2-1	TRBD2	NA	TGTGCCAGCAGCGGACTAGCGAGAGGCGAGCAGTTCTTC	CASSGLARGEQFF
TRBV10-2	TRBJ1-6	NA	NA	TGCGCCACCGAGTCTACAGGGATCAATTCACCCCTCCACTTT	CATESTGINSPLHF
TRBV10-1	TRBJ2-4	TRBD1	few	TGCGCCAGCAGTCTCCCGACAGGGCGATATGACTATCTAGCCAAAAACATTCAGTACTTC	CASSLPTGRYDYLAKNIQYF
TRBV5-1	TRBJ1-1	NA	NA	TGCGCCAGCAGCTCTGGACGGGGGGACACTGAAGCTTTCTTT	CASSSGRGDTEAFF
TRBV4-1	TRBJ2-7	NA	NA	TGCGCCAGCAGCTCACTCTCCTACGAGCAGTACTTC	CASSSLSYEQYF
TRBV4-1	TRBJ1-2	TRBD1	NA	TGCGCCAGCAGCCAAGGGAGGGACAGTCGACTCTATGGCTACACCTTC	CASSQGRDSRLYGYTF
TRBV7-8	TRBJ1-4	NA	NA	TGTGCCAGCAGCTTAGTCCGCAGGGCTAATGAAAAACTGTTTTTT	CASSLVRRANEKLFF
TRBV5-6	TRBJ1-2	NA	NA	TGTGCCAGCAGCCTATCCACAGGAAACTATGGCTACACCTTC	CASSLSTGNYGYTF